This T cell receptor (beta chain) was found in a study of molecular identifiers for immune sequencing clone quantification. About the study: Four of five RNA aliquots from around 20,000 or 100,000 naive CD8 T cells were sequenced. Overall study results and limits: Reportedly, one cell's Jurkat TCR RNA was detected within 1,200,000 naive CD8 cells.

A single record per CDR3 protein comes from TCRdb applying MiXCR to the PCR reads. The repertoire holds about 12,000 distinct CDR3 sequences, with under 20% as singletons. Germline V gene sequence: CDR1 LNHDA, CDR2 SQIVND (reference sequence). V was pared by 7 bases and J by 1 base, with 7 bases between. The CDR3 runs to 13 residues. Libraries of naive CD8 T cells were made from roughly 18,000 to 920,000 sorted cells. They used 10%, 30% or 50% RNA. Naive CD8 T cells were picked out by sorting for CD8+CD4-CCR7+CD45RA+. With respect to this clonotype: No antigen is known for it. One base away lies a much larger clone, so this may be a sequencing read error.

Sequenced: naive CD8+ T cells from blood, with Jurkat cell RNA spiked in. Specified subset: FACS-sorted CD8+CD4-CCR7+CD45RA+ naive T cells. The receptor was derived from a human donor in good health. Some libraries in this study had Jurkat cell RNA spiked in. This rearrangement joins TRBV19 to TRBJ2-2; the D is unclear. This CDR3 is CASIERNTGELFF. In nucleotides, the CDR3 is TGTGCCAGTATCGAGCGGAACACCGGGGAGCTGTTTTTT.